This T cell receptor (beta chain) comes out of a study of cytomegalovirus exposure and HLA in healthy donors listed by TCRdb under 2017. Background on the whole study: An earlier analysis of around 600 of the donors reported approximately 290 Gb of sequence data and more than 90 million unique TCR beta sequences from 190 million or so T cells. Roughly 300 gigabases of sequencing data and around 80 million unique TCR sequences made up an early release that covered 500 to 700 HLA-typed donors. Among the roughly 400 genotyped donors, around 79% belonged to the genetic ancestry cluster associated with self-reported Caucasian donors. The study was designed to test whether signatures of past pathogen exposure could be identified by cataloging public T cell receptors. The T cell repertoires of 700 or so subjects were profiled by immunosequencing and related to cytomegalovirus serostatus. Besides the first cohort of 500 to 700 subjects, a separate validation cohort made up of 95 to 150 different subjects was used. To predict cytomegalovirus infection status, the study brought together high-throughput TCR immunosequencing, statistical association of individual TCRs with disease status, and machine learning. To study patterns of TCR occurrence, a later analysis re-analyzed previously published TCR beta repertoires from 666 donors and added high-resolution HLA genotyping. In the later analysis, no new phenotypic data were used to find candidate immune exposures; instead, reliance was placed on TCR beta sequences and their occurrence across donors. To decide whether each TCR beta V gene segment behaved as functional or pseudogenic, an earlier analysis of some 600 of the donors relied on high-throughput TCR beta sequencing. Donor age, sex, ethnicity and CMV serostatus were compiled alongside the repertoire data. A later genetic analysis used genome-wide SNP genotypes for about 60% of the roughly 670 donors, treating that subset as a discovery cohort. All discovery cohort repertoires had been generated on a single sequencing platform. HLA typing covered class I and class II loci at four-digit resolution. The number of typed donors differed by locus: roughly 620-630 for A, B, C, DRB1 and DQB1; roughly 510 for DQA1; about 600 for DPA1; and 400 to 480 for DPB1. Because of strong linkage in the cohort, 4 to 6 DR-DQ haplotypes were treated as single units for association and clustering. Across around 400 genotyped donors of the cohort, an average of approximately 240,000 unique TCR beta nucleotide sequences per donor were sequenced, and approximately 19% of those sequences were non-productive.

Overall results and qualifications from the work: The presence/absence analyses assumed that sequencing depth was roughly uniform across donors, and that assumption may not be true. When HLA alleles, especially DR and DQ, strongly co-occurred, TCR associations were difficult to assign to individual alleles. In a later analysis, most CMV-associated TCR beta chains were found to appear HLA-restricted, with HLA associations seemingly driven largely by CMV exposure. V-gene and J-gene trimming of TCR beta chains was associated with a missense DCLRE1C variant in a later genetic analysis, and the association was replicated in an independent cohort. A total of about 180 TCR beta chains were listed by the study as associated with cytomegalovirus. Cytomegalovirus status was reported to be diagnosed by the classifier with high specificity and sensitivity in both the original and validation cohorts. Only TCR beta chains were sequenced in this cohort, and the absence of alpha or paired-chain data limited detectable features. Linkage disequilibrium might explain the correlated functional status among segregating V segments, but an unknown experimental factor could not be ruled out. In a later analysis, HLA-associated TCR beta chains showed more clonal expansion and lower generation probabilities than non-associated chains that were equally common. The earlier analysis of about 600 of the donors excluded 15 to 20 rarely observed V segments, including chromosome 9 orphons, because counts were too low. A later analysis associated 15,000 to 20,000 TCR beta sequences with specific HLA alleles at a false discovery rate of 0.05. A further reported finding was that TCR beta sequences accurately predicted the HLA-A and HLA-B alleles for most subjects in the first cohort. In vitro tests confirmed that a few of the cytomegalovirus-associated TCR beta chains recognize cytomegalovirus antigens. Broadly in line with IMGT annotations, most TCR beta V segments showed up in productive rearrangements about 87% or about 30% of the time in an earlier analysis of approximately 600 of the donors. HLA typing was unavailable for some donors at each locus, so association tests used only the typed subset. Some IMGT-functional V segments, including TRBV6-2 and TRBV6-3, could not be distinguished by the 87-base-pair reads and were therefore excluded. In a later analysis, TCR association rates were found to vary across HLA loci, with the most associated TCRs seen for DRB1 alleles and the fewest for HLA-C alleles. The sequencing pipeline was judged likely to have produced a cluster of highly shared sequence variants as a technical artifact. It was suggested by the authors that the approach could potentially be generalized to other disease states and immunological phenotypes. While some public TCRs were present in many individuals, most TCR sequences turned up only very rarely across donors. A later analysis reported that several top co-occurrence clusters appeared linked to parvovirus B19, influenza, CMV and Epstein-Barr virus. A later genetic analysis reported fewer N-insertions in productive TCRs among donors in an Asian-associated ancestry cluster than the roughly 700-donor mean. For the cohort, immune exposure information was limited to CMV serostatus.

With regard to this clone: What antigen it recognizes has not been identified. The sample holds no much larger clone one base away, and base qualities are not on file.

V drops 3 bases and J drops 8 bases, leaving 13 bases in between. The CDR3 runs 13 residues from the cysteine to the phenylalanine. The CDR3 DNA has 39 bases and is translated from base 1. According to the germline V gene, CDR1 reads LGHNA and CDR2 reads YSLEER. Receptors were amplified or captured by the immunoSEQ multiplex PCR assay. For the multiplex PCR, a mixture combining 60 forward primers for TCR Vbeta segments and 13 reverse primers for TCR Jbeta segments was used. The CDR3 region of rearranged TCR beta genes was amplified from genomic DNA with a multiplex PCR assay. The amplified TCR beta libraries were sequenced on the Illumina HiSeq System as 87-base-pair reads. The original pipeline was this. Across the 640 or so repertoires, a later analysis counted tens of millions of unique TCR beta chains, 9.5 million to 13 million of which were shared by at least two donors. To remove PCR and sequencing errors, raw reads were error-corrected and collapsed into unique sequences using a nearest-neighbor algorithm that merged closely related sequences. Alignment of CDR3 sequences to IMGT reference sequences was used to assign V, D and J gene segments. For a sequence to be retained, a match of at least six nucleotides was required to both a V gene segment and a J gene segment. A rearrangement counted as productive if the CDR3 had no stop codons and remained in frame with V and J, and every other rearrangement counted as non-productive. Following IMGT convention, CDR3 was defined as the stretch from the second conserved V-encoded cysteine up to the conserved J-encoded phenylalanine. The earlier analysis of about 590 of the donors excluded sequences that lacked an unambiguous match to a single V gene segment. In an earlier analysis of roughly 500 of the donors, V segments were called functional above 56.7% productive rearrangements and were called segregating when the between-donor standard deviation exceeded 5%. A statistical classification framework was built for diagnosing cytomegalovirus status from the catalog of TCR beta chain sequences. V and J gene assignment, in a later analysis, came from comparing TCR nucleotide sequences with IMGT/GENE-DB human TR gene sequences. Using the TCRdist pipeline, a later analysis assigned CDR3 sequences along with most-parsimonious VDJ recombination scenarios. In a later analysis, each TCR beta chain was defined by its CDR3 amino acid sequence together with its V-gene family, and reads without a unique V-gene family were excluded. In a later analysis, a few hundred highly shared, low-generation-probability nucleotide sequences were removed to address suspected cross-contamination and a sequencing artifact. A later analysis calculated a clonal expansion index for each public chain from normalized within-repertoire ranks of inferred template counts. A later analysis computed generation probabilities with a VDJ recombination model fitted to out-of-frame rearrangements, and checked the results against IGoR. Hypergeometric tests were used in a later analysis to score TCR-TCR, TCR-HLA and TCR-CMV co-occurrence, with a repertoire-size bias correction applied to the TCR pairs. In a later analysis, false discovery rates were estimated by permuting HLA or CMV assignments 20 times. A later analysis grouped co-occurring TCRs with DBSCAN, adding TCRdist sequence similarity when clustering within HLA-allele-positive subsets. Repertoires with fewer than 30,000 or more than 120,000 public chains, plus five repertoires with anomalous nucleotide sharing, were excluded from co-occurrence clustering. The immuneACCESS repertoire file appears here via TCRdb, limited to in-frame rearrangements. These files lack a portion of the clones; in checked studies, under half of the deficit traces to unresolved V genes, and the cause of the others is not known. The V and J calls and clone size come from that table; D and trimming were worked out from the DNA. The sample table contains over 100,000 clones; only one count was recorded for under 85% of them. Approximately 4.4% of the sample is in the top ten clones.

The cohort was made up of several hundred healthy bone marrow donors. At the time of sampling, all cohort members were nominally healthy, though unrecorded immune exposures were likely present. The donor tested CMV seropositive and was one of the 289 seropositive cohort members. A peripheral blood sample was provided by each donor, and peripheral blood mononuclear cells were used for TCR beta sequencing. Genomic DNA extraction from the blood cell samples was performed with the Qiagen DNeasy Blood Extraction Kit. This clonotype was obtained from a man aged 30 to 39 in good health and CMV-seropositive. The sequenced sample consisted of PBMCs. The V gene is TRBV4-3 and the J gene is TRBJ1-2; TRBD1 is possibly the D segment (5 matching bases). CDR3 region: CASSQEGRTGYTF. The DNA sequence is TGCGCCAGCAGCCAGGAGGGGAGGACCGGCTACACCTTC.